One and the same sample provided the 7 T cell receptor beta chains below, sequenced in a study of T cell repertoires in cytomegalovirus infection (dated by TCRdb to the late 2010s). The meaning of the sample's treatment or condition label: in vitro stimulation with specific CMV peptide epitopes to enrich CMV-specific T cells. The sequencer listed for this sample is Illumina HiSeq 1500. TCRdb reran the public reads through fastp at Q25 and MiXCR, keeping productive beta chains. Every distinct CDR3 protein forms one entry, paired with its most common genes and DNA. For this sample there are about 740,000 distinct CDR3 sequences; around 32% appear just once. The ten largest clones capture 15% to 20% of the sample. No antigen has been identified for these receptors. This material consisted of cultured PBMCs, taken from culture after CMV antigen stimulation. The receptor set was obtained from a human donor in good health (CMV status not recorded). Some clones in this sample may be carry-over from other donors' samples.

This chain connects TRBV4-1 to TRBJ1-3, with TRBD1 identical over 8 bases. Germline values: CDR1 MGHRA, CDR2 YSYEKL. This CDR3 region has 16 residues. Trimming removed 4 bases from V and 4 bases from J; junction bases left unmatched: 9. The CDR3 reads CASSLSGGVWGNTIYF. DNA for the CDR3: TGCGCCAGCAGCCTTTCAGGGGGCGTGTGGGGAAACACCATATATTTT.

The chain couples TRBV5-5 to TRBJ2-1; a weak D match, TRBD1 (5 bases). The V gene's germline CDR1 is SGHKS and CDR2 YYEKEE (reference sequence). The germline V and J ends were trimmed by 0 bases and 2 bases, with 9 bases remaining between them. The CDR3 is 15 amino acids. The CDR3 loop reads CASSLEDRTYNEQFF. The CDR3 DNA reads as TGTGCCAGCAGCTTGGAAGACAGAACCTACAATGAGCAGTTCTTC.

The rearrangement links TRBV20-1 to TRBJ2-1; 8 nucleotides match TRBD2. CDR1 and CDR2 from the germline V gene are DFQATT and SNEGSKA (reference sequence). This CDR3 region has 14 residues. Germline trimming cut 4 bases from V and 8 bases from J; bases unmatched to any gene: 10. CDR3 protein: CSANLAGLFDEQFF. In nucleotides, the CDR3 is TGCAGTGCTAATCTAGCGGGTCTTTTCGATGAGCAGTTCTTC.

This rearrangement joins TRBV5-1 to TRBJ1-2; no reliable D call. Trimming pared 0 bases from V and 6 bases from J, leaving 9 bases between. Per the germline V gene, CDR1 is SGHRS and CDR2 is YFSETQ. The CDR3 length is 13 residues. In nucleotides, the CDR3 is TGCGCCAGCAGCTTGGAAACTGGGGATGGCTACACCTTC. Its protein is CASSLETGDGYTF. Looking up the rest from reference TRBV5-1 and TRBJ1-2 gives the full variable domain: KAGVTQTPRYLIKTRGQQVTLSCSPISGHRSVSWYQQTPGQGLQFLFEYFSETQRNKGNFPGRFSGRQFSNSRSEMNVSTLELGDSALYLCASSLETGDGYTFGSGTRLTVV.

There are a few counts of this clonotype. The gene calls are TRBV12-3 or TRBV12-4 and TRBJ1-5, with 7 positions matching TRBD1. V was clipped by 2 bases and J by 0 bases; unmatched bases: 4. The CDR3 covers 16 residues. The CDR3 DNA sequence: TGTGCCAGCAGTTTAAGGGACAGAGTTAGCAATCAGCCCCAGCATTTT. The encoded protein is CASSLRDRVSNQPQHF.

The chain has TRBV15 and TRBJ2-7; D is uncertain. The CDR3 length is 15 residues. Trimming left V 0 bases short and J 0 bases short, with 9 bases between. Germline V gene data show CDR1 as LNHNV and CDR2 as YYDKDF (reference sequence). CDR3 protein: CATSRDADVSYEQYF. The CDR3 region has the DNA TGTGCCACCAGCAGAGATGCGGACGTCTCCTACGAGCAGTACTTC.

This clonotype showed up many times. The chain joins TRBV7-2 to TRBJ2-7; tentatively, D is TRBD1 (6 bases). The V gene's germline CDR1 is SGHTA and CDR2 FQGNSA. Trimming removed 6 bases from V and 3 bases from J, with 9 bases in between. The CDR3 spans 12 residues. CDR3: CASSQTGYEQYF. The CDR3 nucleotides read TGTGCCAGCAGTCAGACAGGCTACGAGCAGTACTTC.